This T cell receptor (beta chain) was recorded in a study of regulatory T cells in long-lasting Graves disease. Time point reported: persistent/refractory GD, antithyroid drugs over 5 years with positive TRAb. RNA extracted from PBMCs served as the sequencing template. Researchers made TCR beta libraries by using iRepertoire HTBI primers and running Arm-PCR on CDR3 regions. MiXCR was run by TCRdb on the multiplex PCR reads, yielding one entry per CDR3 protein. The table has approximately 400,000 distinct CDR3 sequences, about 20% seen once. Study conclusions and caveats: Persistent Graves' patients had lower TCR diversity than newly diagnosed ones.

In this sample, this clonotype turned up many times. Its antigen remains unidentified. The input for sequencing was peripheral blood mononuclear cells (PBMCs), taken when the disease was refractory, from a patient treated with antithyroid drugs. The source of this sequence is a female donor with Graves disease.

The CDR3 bases are TGTGCCAGCAGTTCCGCGCGTGGCCCTATGAACACTGAAGCTTTCTTT. Translating gives CASSSARGPMNTEAFF. This chain connects TRBV27 to TRBJ1-1; D is uncertain. CDR3 length equals 16 residues. V lost 4 bases, J lost 0 bases, and 15 bases lay in between. Germline V CDR1 and CDR2: MNHEY, SMNVEV (reference sequence).